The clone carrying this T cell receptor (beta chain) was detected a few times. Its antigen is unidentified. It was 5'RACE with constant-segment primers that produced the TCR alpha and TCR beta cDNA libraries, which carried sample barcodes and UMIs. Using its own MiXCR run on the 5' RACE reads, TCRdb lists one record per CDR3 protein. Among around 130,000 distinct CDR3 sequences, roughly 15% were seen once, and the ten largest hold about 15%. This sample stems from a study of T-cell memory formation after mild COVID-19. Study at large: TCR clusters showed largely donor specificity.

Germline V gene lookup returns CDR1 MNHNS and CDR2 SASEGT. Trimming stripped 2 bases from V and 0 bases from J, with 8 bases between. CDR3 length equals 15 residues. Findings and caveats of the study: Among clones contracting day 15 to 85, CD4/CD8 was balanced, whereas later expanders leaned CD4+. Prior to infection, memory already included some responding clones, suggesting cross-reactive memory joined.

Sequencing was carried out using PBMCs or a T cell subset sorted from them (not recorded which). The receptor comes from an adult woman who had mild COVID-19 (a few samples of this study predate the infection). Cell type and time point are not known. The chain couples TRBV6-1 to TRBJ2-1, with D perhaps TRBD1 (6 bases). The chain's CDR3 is CASSERDTSYNEQFF. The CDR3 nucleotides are TGTGCCAGCAGTGAACGGGACACCTCCTACAATGAGCAGTTCTTC.